This T cell receptor beta chain was captured by sequencing in a study of blood T cell repertoires in COVID-19. About the research overall: Both acute and convalescent COVID-19 samples were obtained from the United States, Italy and Spain. Sources were T cells, B-cell-depleted T cells, or PBMCs; the material itself was cDNA or gDNA.

V lost 4 bases to trimming and J lost 9 bases; unmatched junction nucleotides: 15. Germline lookup yields CDR1 SGHRS and CDR2 YFSETQ. The CDR3 totals 18 residues. Per the study methods: Scientists estimated how many nucleated cells there were by amplifying reference gene primers. Sequencing used immunoSEQ multiplex PCR; TCRdb keeps in-frame clones, though not all of them. The V and J calls and clone size come from that table; D and trimming were worked out from the DNA. The data contain more than 110,000 clones, roughly 80% of them singletons. Source material: peripheral blood. The chain combines TRBV5-1 with TRBJ2-1; 14 positions agree with TRBD2. The TCR comes from a human donor in a cohort sampled during active COVID-19. Here the CDR3 DNA reads TGCGCCAGCAGCACCGGGACTAGCGGGGGCCAGGGGGACAGTGAGCAGTTCTTC. Residues: CASSTGTSGGQGDSEQFF.